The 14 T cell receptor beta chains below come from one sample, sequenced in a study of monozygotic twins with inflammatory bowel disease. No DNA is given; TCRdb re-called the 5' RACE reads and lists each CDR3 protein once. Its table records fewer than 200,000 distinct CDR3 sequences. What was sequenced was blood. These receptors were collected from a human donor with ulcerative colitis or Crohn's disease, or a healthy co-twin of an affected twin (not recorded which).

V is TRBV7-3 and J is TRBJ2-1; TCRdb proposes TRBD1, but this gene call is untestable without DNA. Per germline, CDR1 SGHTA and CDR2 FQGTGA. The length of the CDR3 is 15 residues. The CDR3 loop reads CASSLVATGGNEQFF.

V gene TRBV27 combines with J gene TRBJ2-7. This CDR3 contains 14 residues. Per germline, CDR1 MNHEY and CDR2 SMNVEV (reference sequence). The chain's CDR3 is CASSLIGSQYEQYF.

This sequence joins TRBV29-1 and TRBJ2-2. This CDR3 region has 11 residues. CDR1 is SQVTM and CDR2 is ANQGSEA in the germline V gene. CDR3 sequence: CSVGTPGELFF.

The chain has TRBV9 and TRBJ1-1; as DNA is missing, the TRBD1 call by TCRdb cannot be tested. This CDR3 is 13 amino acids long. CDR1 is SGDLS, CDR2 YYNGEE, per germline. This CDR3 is CASSRGDGTEAFF.

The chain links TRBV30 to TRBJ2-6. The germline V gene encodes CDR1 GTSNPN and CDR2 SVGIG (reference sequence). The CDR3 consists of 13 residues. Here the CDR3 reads CAWTKSGANVLTF.

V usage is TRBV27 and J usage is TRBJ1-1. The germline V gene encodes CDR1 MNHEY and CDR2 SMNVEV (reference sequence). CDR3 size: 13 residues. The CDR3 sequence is CASSFRTNTEAFF.

This CDR3 reads CASSPEQLNTGELFF. This rearrangement joins TRBV18 to TRBJ2-2. The length of the CDR3 is 15 residues. Per the germline V gene, CDR1 is KGHSH and CDR2 is LQKENI.

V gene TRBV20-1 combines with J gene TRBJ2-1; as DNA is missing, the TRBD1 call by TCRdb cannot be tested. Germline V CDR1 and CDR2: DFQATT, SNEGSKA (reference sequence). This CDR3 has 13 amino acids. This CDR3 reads CSWTESQYNEQFF.

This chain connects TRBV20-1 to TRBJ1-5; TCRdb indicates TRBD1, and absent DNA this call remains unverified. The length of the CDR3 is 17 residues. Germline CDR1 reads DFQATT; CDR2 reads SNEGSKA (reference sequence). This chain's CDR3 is CSARVHRGAANNQPQHF.

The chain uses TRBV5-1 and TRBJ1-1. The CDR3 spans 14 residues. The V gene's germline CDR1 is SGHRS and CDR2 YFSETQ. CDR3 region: CASQTSSTNTEAFF.

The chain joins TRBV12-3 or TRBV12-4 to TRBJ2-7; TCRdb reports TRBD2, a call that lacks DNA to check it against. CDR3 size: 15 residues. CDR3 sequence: CASSSGLATAYEQYF.

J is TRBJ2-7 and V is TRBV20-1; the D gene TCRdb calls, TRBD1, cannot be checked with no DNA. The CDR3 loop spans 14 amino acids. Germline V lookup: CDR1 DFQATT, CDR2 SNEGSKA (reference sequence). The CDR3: CSARPPNTLDEQYF.

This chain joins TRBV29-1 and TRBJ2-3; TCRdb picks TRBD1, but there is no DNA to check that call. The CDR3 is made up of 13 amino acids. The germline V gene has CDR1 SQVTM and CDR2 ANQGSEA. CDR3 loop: CSGGQGETDTQYF.

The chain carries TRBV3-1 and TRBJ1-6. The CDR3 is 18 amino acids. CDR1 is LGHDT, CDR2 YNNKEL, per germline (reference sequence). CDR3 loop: CASSQDERVGSYNSPLHF.